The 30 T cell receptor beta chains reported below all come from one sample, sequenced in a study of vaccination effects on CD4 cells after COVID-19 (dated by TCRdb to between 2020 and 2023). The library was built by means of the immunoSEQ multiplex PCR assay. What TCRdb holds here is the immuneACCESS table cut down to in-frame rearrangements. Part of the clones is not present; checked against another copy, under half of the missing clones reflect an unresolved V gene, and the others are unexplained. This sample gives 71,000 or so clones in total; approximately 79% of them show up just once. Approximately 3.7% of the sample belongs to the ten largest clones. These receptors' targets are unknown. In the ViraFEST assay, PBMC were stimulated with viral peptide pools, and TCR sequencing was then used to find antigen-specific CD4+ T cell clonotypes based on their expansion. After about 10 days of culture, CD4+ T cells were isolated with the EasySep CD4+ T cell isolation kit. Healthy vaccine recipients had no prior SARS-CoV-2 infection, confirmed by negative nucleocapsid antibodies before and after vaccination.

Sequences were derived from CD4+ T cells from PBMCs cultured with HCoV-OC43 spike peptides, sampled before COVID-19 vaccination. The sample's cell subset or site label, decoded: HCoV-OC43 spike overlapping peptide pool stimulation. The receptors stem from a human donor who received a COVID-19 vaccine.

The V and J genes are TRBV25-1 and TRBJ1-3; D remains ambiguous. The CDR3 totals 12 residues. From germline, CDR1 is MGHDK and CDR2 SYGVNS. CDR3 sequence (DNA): TGTGCGTCGTTAAGCTCTGGAAACACCATATATTTT. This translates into CASLSSGNTIYF.

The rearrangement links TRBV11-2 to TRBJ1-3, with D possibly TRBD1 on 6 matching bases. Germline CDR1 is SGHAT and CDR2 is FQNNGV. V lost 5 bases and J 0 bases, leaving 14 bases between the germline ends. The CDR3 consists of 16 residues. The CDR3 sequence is CASSLQGPLSGNTIYF. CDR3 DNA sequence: TGTGCCAGCAGCCTCCAGGGGCCGCTCTCTGGAAACACCATATATTTT.

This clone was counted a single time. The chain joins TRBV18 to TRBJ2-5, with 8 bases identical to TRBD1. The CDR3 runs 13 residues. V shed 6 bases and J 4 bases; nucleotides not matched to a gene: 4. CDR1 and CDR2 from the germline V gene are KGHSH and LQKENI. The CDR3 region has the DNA TGTGCCAGCTCTCGTGGACAGGGAGAGACCCAGTACTTC. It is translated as CASSRGQGETQYF.

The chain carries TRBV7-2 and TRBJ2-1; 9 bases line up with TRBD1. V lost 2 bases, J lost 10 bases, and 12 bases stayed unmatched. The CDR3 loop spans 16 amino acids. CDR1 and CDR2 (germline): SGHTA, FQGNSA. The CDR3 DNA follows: TGTGCCAGCAGCTTAAGACGCACAGGGGGCGCATTGGAGCAGTTCTTC. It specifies CASSLRRTGGALEQFF. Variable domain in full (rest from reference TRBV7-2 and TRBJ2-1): GAGVSQSPSNKVTEKGKDVELRCDPISGHTALYWYRQSLGQGLEFLIYFQGNSAPDKSGLPSDRFSAERTGGSVSTLTIQRTQQEDSAVYLCASSLRRTGGALEQFFGPGTRLTVL.

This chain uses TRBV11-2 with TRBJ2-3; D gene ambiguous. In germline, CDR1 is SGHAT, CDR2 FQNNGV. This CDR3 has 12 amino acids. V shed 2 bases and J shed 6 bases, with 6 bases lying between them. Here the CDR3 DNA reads TGTGCCAGCAGCTTATTAATGGATACGCAGTATTTT. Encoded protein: CASSLLMDTQYF.

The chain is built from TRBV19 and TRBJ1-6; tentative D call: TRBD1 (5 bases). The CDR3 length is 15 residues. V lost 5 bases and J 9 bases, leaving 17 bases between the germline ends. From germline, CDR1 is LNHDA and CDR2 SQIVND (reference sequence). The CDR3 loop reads CASSPGRLASSPLHF. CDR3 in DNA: TGTGCCAGTAGTCCGGGACGTCTCGCGAGTTCACCCCTCCACTTT.

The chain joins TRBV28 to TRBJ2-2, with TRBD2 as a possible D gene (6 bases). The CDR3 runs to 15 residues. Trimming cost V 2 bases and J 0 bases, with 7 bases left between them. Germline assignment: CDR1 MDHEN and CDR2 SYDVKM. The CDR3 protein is CASSLLASNTGELFF. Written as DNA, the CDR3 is TGTGCCAGCAGTTTACTAGCGTCGAACACCGGGGAGCTGTTTTTT.

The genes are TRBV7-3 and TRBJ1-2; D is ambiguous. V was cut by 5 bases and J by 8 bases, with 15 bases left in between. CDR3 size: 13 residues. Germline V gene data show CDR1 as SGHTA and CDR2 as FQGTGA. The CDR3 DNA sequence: TGTGCCAGCAGCCAGAGGGAAGGGTTCGGCTACACCTTC. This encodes CASSQREGFGYTF.

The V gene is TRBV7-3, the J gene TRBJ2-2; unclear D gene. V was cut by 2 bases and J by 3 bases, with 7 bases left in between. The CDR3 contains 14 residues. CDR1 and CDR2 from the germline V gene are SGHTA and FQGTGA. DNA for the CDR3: TGTGCCAGCAGCTTAGGTAGAGACACCGGGGAGCTGTTTTTT. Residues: CASSLGRDTGELFF.

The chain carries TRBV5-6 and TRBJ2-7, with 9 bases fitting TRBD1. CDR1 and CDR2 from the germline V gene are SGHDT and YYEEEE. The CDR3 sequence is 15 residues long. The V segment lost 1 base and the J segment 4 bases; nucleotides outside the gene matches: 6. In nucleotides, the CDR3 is TGTGCCAGCAGCTTGTTTAGGACAGGGGCGTACGAGCAGTACGTC. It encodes CASSLFRTGAYEQYV.

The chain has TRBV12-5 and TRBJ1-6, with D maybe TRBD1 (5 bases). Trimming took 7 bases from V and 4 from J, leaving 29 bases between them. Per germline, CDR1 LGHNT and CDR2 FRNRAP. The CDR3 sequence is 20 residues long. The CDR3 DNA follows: TGTGCTAGTGATCGCTGGGACCAATCAGGCCCAATCTATTATAATTCACCCCTCCACTTT. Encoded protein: CASDRWDQSGPIYYNSPLHF.

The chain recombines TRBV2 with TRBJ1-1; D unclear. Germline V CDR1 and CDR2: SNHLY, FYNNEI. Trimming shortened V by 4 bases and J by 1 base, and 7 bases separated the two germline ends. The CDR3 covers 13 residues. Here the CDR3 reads CASSARGNTEAFF. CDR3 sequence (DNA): TGTGCCAGCAGTGCTAGAGGGAACACTGAAGCTTTCTTT.

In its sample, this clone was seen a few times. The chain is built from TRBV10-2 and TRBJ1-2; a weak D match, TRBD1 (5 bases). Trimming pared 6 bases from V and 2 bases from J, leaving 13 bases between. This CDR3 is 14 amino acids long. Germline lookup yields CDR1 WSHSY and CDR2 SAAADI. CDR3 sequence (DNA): TGCGCCAGCAGGGAGACAGAGAACAACTATGGCTACACCTTC. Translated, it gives CASRETENNYGYTF.

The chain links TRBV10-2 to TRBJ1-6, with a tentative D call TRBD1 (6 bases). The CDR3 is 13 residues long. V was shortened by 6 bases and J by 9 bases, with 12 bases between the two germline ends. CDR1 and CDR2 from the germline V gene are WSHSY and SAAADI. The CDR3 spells CASRRAGVSPLHF. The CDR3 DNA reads TGCGCCAGCAGGAGGGCAGGGGTTTCACCCCTCCACTTT.

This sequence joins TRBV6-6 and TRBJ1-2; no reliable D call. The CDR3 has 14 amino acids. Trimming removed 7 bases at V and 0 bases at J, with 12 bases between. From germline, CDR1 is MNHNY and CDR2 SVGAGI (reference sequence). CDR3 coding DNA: TGTGCCAGCACTGCCGAGACCACTAACTATGGCTACACCTTC. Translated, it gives CASTAETTNYGYTF.

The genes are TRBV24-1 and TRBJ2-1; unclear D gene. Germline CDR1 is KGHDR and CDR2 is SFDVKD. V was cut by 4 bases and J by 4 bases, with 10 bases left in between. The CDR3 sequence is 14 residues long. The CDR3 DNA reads TGTGCCACCAGTGAAGGGAACAGTTACAATGAGCAGTTCTTC. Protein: CATSEGNSYNEQFF.

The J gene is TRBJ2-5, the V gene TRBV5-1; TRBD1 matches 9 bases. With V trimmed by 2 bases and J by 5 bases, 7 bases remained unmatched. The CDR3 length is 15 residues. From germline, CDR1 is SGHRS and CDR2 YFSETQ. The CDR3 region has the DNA TGCGCCAGCAGCTTAGTAGGGACAGGGATCGAGACCCAGTACTTC. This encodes CASSLVGTGIETQYF. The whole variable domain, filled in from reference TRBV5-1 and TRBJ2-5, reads KAGVTQTPRYLIKTRGQQVTLSCSPISGHRSVSWYQQTPGQGLQFLFEYFSETQRNKGNFPGRFSGRQFSNSRSEMNVSTLELGDSALYLCASSLVGTGIETQYFGPGTRLLVL.

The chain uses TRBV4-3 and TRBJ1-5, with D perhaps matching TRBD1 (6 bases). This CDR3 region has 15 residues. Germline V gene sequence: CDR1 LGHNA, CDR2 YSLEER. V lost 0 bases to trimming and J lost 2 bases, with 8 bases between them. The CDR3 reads CASSQEQGGNQPQHF. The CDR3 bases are TGCGCCAGCAGCCAAGAACAGGGCGGCAATCAGCCCCAGCATTTT.

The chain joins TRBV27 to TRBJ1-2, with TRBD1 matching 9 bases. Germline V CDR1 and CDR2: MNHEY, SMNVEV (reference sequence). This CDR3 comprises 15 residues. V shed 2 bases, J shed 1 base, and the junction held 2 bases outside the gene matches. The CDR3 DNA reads TGTGCCAGCAGTTTACAGGGACAGGGTAACTATGGCTACACCTTC. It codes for CASSLQGQGNYGYTF.

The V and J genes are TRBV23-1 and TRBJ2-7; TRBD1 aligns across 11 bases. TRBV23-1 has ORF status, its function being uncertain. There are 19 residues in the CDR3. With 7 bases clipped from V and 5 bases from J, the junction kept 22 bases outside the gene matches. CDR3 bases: TGCGCCAGCACCCAAAACCGTGGGGACAGGGGGTCACGATTCCACGAGCAGTACGTC. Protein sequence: CASTQNRGDRGSRFHEQYV.

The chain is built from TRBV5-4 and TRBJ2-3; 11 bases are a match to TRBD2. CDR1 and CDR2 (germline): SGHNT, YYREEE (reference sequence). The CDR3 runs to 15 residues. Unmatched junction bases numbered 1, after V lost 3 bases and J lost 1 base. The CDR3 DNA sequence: TGTGCCAGCAGCTCGGGACTAGCGGGCACAGATACGCAGTATTTT. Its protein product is CASSSGLAGTDTQYF.

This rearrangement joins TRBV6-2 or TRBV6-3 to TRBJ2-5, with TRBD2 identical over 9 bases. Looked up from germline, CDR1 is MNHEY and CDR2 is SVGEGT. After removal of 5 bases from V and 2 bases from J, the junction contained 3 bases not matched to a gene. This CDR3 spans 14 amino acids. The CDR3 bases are TGTGCCAGCAGTCGACTAGCGGTACAAGAGACCCAGTACTTC. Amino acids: CASSRLAVQETQYF.

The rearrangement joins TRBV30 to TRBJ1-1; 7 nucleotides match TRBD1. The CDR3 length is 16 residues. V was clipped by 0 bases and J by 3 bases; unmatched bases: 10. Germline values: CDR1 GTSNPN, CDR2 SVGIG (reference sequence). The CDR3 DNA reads TGTGCCTGGAGTGTATCTCAGACAGGGTGGGACACTGAAGCTTTCTTT. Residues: CAWSVSQTGWDTEAFF.

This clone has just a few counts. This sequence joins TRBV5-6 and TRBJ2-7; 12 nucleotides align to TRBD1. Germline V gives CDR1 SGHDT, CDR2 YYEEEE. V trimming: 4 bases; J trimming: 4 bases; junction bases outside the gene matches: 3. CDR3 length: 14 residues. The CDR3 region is CASSAGQGAYEQYV. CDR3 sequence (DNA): TGTGCCAGCAGCGCGGGACAGGGGGCGTACGAGCAGTACGTC.

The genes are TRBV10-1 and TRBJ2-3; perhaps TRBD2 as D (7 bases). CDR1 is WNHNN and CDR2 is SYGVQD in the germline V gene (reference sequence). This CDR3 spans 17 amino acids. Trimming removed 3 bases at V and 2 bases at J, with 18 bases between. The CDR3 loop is CASSDGGASPVTDTQYF. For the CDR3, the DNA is TGCGCCAGCAGTGATGGGGGGGCCTCGCCAGTCACAGATACGCAGTATTTT.

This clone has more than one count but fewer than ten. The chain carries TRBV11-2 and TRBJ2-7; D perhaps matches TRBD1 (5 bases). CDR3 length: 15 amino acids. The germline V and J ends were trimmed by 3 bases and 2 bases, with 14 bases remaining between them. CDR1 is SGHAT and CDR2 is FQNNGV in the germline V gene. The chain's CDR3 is CASSFTSDRTYEQYV. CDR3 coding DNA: TGTGCCAGCAGCTTCACCTCCGACAGAACCTACGAGCAGTACGTC.

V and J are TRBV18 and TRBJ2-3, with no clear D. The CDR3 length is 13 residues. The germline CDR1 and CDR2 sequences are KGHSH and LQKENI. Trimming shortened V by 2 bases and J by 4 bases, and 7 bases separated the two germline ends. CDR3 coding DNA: TGTGCCAGCTCACCAGGTCGGGCAGATACGCAGTATTTT. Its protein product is CASSPGRADTQYF.

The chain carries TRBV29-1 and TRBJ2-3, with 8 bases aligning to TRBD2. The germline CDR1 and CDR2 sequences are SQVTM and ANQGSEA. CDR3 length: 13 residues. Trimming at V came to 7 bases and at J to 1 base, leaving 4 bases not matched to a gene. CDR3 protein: CSGGLDGTDTQYF. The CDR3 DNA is TGCAGCGGGGGACTAGACGGCACAGATACGCAGTATTTT.

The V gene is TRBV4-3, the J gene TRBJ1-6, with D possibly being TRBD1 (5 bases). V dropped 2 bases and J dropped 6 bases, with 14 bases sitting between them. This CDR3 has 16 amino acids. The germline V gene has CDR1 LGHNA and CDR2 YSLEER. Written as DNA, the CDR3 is TGCGCCAGCAGCCAATCCTCGGGGGATCCTAATTCACCCCTCCACTTT. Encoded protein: CASSQSSGDPNSPLHF.

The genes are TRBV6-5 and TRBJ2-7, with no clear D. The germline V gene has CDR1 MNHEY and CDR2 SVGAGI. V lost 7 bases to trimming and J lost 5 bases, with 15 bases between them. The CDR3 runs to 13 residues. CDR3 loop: CASKTNVWDEQYV. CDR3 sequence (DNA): TGTGCCAGCAAGACAAACGTCTGGGACGAGCAGTACGTC.